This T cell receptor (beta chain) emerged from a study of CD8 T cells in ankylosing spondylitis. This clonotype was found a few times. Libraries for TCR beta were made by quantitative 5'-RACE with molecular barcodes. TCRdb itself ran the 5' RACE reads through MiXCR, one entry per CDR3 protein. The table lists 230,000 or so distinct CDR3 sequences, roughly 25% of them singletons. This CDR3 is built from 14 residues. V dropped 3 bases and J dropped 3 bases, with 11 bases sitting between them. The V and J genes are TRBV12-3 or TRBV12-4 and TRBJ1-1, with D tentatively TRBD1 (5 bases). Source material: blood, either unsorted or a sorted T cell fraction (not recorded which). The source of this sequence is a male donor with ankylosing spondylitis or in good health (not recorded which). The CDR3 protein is CASSLEGFYTEAFF. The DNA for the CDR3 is TGTGCCAGCAGTTTGGAGGGGTTCTACACTGAAGCTTTCTTT.